Described below is a single TCR beta chain sequence and its context. The method was immunoSEQ multiplex PCR; TCRdb's version includes in-frame clones alone and lacks a portion of them. Here the sample spans around 70,000 clones, 75% to 85% being singletons. The entry originates in a study of control samples from healthy donors and cancer patients. The CDR3 is made up of 16 amino acids. Germline V CDR1 and CDR2: SGHAT, FQNNGV. V dropped 5 bases and J dropped 6; count of bases not matched to a gene: 11. The source is a man aged 55 to 70 in good health. The sample was blood. The chain recombines TRBV11-2 with TRBJ2-1, with TRBD2 matching 9 bases. The chain's CDR3 is CASSPQGREGRNEQFF. In DNA form, the CDR3 reads TGTGCCAGCAGCCCCCAAGGGCGGGAGGGCCGCAATGAGCAGTTCTTC.